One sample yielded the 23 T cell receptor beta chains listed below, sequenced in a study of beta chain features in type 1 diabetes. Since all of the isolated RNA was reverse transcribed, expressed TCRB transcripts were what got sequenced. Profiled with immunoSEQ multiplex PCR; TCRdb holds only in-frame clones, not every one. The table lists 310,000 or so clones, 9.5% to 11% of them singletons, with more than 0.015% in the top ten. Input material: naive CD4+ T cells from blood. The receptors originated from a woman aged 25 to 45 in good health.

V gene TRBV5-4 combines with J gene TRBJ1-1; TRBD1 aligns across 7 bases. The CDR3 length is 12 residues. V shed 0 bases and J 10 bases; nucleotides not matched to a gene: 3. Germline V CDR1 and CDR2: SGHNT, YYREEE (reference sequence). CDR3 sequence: CASSLEGARAFF. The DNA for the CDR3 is TGTGCCAGCAGCTTGGAGGGGGCACGAGCTTTCTTT.

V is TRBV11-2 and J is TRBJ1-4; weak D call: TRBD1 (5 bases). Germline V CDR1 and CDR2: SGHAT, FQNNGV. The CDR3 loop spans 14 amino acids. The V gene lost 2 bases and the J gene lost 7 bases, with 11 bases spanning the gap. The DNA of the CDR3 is TGTGCCAGCAGCTTACTCCAGGGAGGTGAAAAACTGTTTTTT. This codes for CASSLLQGGEKLFF.

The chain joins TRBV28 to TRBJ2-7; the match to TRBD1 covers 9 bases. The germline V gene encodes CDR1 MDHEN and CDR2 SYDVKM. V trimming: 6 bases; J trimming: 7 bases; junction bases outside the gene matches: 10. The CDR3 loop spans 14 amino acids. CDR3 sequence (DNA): TGTGCCAGCAGGAGGGACAGGGCACCGGGGGAGCAGTACTTC. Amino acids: CASRRDRAPGEQYF.

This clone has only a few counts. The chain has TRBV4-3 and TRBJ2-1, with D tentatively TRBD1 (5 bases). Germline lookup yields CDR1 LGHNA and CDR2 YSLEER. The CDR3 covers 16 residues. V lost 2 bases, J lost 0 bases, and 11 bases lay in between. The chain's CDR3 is CASSQTYDSSYNEQFF. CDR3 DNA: TGCGCCAGCAGCCAAACCTACGACAGCTCCTACAATGAGCAGTTCTTC.

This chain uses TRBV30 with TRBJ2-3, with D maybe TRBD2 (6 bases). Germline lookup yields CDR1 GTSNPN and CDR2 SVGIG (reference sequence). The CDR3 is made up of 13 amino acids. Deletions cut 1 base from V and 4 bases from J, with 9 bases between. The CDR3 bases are TGTGCCTGGAGTGGCGCGGGGCCAGATACGCAGTATTTT. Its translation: CAWSGAGPDTQYF.

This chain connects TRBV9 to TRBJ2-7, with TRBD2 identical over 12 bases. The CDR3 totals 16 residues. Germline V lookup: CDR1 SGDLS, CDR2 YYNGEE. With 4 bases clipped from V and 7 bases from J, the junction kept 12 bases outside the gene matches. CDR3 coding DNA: TGTGCCAGCAGCACTTATCGACTAGCGGGAGTAGATGAGCAGTACTTC. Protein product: CASSTYRLAGVDEQYF.

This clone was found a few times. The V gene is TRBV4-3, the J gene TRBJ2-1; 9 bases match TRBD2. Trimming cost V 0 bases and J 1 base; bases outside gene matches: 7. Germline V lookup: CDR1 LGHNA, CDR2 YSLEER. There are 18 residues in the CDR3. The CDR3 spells CASSQELSAGGSYNEQFF. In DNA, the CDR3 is TGCGCCAGCAGCCAAGAATTGTCAGCGGGAGGATCCTACAATGAGCAGTTCTTC.

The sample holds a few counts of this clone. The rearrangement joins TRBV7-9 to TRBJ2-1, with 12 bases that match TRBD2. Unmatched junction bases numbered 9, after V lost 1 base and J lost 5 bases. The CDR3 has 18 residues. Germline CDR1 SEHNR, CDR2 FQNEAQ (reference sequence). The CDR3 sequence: CASSLVWTSGIVDNEQFF. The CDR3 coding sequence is TGTGCCAGCAGCTTAGTATGGACTAGCGGGATAGTTGACAATGAGCAGTTCTTC.

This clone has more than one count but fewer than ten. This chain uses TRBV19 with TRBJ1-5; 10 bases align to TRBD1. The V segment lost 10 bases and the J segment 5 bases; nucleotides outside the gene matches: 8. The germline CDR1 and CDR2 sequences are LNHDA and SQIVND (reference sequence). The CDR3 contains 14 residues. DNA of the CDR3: TGTGCCACACGACCGGGACAGGGGTATCAGCCCCAGCATTTT. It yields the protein CATRPGQGYQPQHF.

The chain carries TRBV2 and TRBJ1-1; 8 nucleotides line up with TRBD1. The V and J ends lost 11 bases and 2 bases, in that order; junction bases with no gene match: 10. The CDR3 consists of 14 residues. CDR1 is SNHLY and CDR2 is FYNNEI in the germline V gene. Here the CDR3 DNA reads TGTGCCGGAAGACAGGGGACTGGTAACACTGAAGCTTTCTTT. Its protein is CAGRQGTGNTEAFF.

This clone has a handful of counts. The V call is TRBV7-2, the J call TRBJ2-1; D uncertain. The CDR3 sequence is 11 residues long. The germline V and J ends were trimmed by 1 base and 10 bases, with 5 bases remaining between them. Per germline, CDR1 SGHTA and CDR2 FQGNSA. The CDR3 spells CASSLGVEQFF. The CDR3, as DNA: TGTGCCAGCAGCTTAGGCGTAGAGCAGTTCTTC.

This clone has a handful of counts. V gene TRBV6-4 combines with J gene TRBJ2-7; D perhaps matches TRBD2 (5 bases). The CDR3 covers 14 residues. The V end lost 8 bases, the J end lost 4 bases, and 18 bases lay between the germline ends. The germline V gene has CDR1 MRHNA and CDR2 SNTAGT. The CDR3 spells CASRDRDICYEQYF. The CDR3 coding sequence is TGTGCCAGCCGAGATCGGGATATCTGTTACGAGCAGTACTTC.

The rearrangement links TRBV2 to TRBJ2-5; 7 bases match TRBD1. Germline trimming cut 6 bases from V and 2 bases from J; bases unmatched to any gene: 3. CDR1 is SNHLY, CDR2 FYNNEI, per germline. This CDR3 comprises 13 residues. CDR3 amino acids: CASSRDRQETQYF. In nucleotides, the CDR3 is TGTGCCAGCAGCCGGGACAGACAAGAGACCCAGTACTTC.

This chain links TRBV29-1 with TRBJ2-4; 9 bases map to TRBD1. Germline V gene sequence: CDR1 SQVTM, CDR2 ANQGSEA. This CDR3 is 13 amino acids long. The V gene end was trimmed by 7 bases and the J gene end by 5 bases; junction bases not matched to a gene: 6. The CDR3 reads CSAGTGGQNIQYF. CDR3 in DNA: TGCAGCGCCGGAACAGGGGGCCAAAACATTCAGTACTTC.

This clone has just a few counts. The CDR3 reads CASSGDNNQPQHF. For the CDR3, the DNA is TGTGCCAGCAGTGGGGACAACAATCAGCCCCAGCATTTT. V gene TRBV2 combines with J gene TRBJ1-5; perhaps TRBD1 as D (6 bases). The CDR3 has 13 amino acids. V was clipped by 4 bases and J by 3 bases, with 7 bases between them. Looked up from germline, CDR1 is SNHLY and CDR2 is FYNNEI. The full variable domain, rest sourced from reference TRBV2 and TRBJ1-5, is EPEVTQTPSHQVTQMGQEVILRCVPISNHLYFYWYRQILGQKVEFLVSFYNNEISEKSEIFDDQFSVERPDGSNFTLKIRSTKLEDSAMYFCASSGDNNQPQHFGDGTRLSIL.

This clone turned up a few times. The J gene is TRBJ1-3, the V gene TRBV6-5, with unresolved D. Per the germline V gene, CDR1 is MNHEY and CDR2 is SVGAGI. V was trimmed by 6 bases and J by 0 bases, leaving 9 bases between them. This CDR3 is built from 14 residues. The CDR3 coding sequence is TGTGCCAGCAGCCCCTCTTTCTCTGGAAACACCATATATTTT. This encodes CASSPSFSGNTIYF.

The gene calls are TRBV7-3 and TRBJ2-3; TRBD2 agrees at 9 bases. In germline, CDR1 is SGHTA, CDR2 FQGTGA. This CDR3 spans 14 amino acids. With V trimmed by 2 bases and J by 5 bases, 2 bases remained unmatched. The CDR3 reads CASSLALAGDTQYF. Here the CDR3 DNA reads TGTGCCAGCAGCTTAGCACTAGCGGGAGATACGCAGTATTTT.

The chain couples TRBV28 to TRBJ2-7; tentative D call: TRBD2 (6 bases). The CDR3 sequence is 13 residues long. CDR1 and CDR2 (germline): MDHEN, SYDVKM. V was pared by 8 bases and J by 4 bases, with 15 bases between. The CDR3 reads CASGPGDLYEQYF. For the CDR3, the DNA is TGTGCCAGCGGACCGGGAGATCTTTACGAGCAGTACTTC.

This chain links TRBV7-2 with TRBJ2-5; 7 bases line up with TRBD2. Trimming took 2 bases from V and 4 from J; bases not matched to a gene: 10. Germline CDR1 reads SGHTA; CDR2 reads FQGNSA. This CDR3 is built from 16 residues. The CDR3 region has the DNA TGTGCCAGCAGCTTAAGCCTGGGAGGGATAGGAGAGACCCAGTACTTC. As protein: CASSLSLGGIGETQYF.

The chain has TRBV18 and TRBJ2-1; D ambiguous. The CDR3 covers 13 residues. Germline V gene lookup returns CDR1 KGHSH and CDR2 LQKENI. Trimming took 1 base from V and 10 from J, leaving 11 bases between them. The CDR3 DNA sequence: TGTGCCAGCTCACCACGAAGCCCTCCCGAGCAGTTCTTC. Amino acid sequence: CASSPRSPPEQFF.

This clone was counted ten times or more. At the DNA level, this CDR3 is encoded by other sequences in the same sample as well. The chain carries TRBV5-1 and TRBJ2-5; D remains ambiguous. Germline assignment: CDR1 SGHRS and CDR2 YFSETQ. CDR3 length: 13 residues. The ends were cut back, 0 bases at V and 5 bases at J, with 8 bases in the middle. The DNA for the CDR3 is TGCGCCAGCAGCTTGGGGAGCCAGGAGACCCAGTACTTC. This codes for CASSLGSQETQYF.

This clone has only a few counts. CDR3 region: CASTTAASGGNHEQYF. CDR3 sequence (DNA): TGTGCCAGCACCACGGCGGCTAGCGGGGGGAACCACGAGCAGTACTTC. The chain couples TRBV28 to TRBJ2-7; 11 nucleotides match TRBD2. This CDR3 is built from 16 residues. Germline CDR1 and CDR2: MDHEN and SYDVKM. Trimming took 7 bases from V and 5 from J; bases not matched to a gene: 13.

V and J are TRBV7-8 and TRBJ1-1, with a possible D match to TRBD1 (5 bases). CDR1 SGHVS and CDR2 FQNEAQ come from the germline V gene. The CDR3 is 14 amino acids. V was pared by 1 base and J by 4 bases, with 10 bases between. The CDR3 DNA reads TGTGCCAGCAGCTTAGTGGAGGGGAGCACTGAAGCTTTCTTT. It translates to CASSLVEGSTEAFF.